Each of the 4 T cell receptor beta chains below was sequenced from the same sample in a study of sequential checkpoint blockade in melanoma. Using immunoSEQ multiplex PCR, the repertoire was profiled, and TCRdb retains in-frame clones only, with some absent. Of 10,000 or so clones listed, 73% are singletons. Treatment of the sample: randomized to nivolumab then ipilimumab (arm A) or the reverse (arm B). The sample consisted of CD8+ T cells sorted from blood (inferred from file names), taken from a patient given nivolumab and ipilimumab in sequence. Receptor source: a human donor with melanoma.

The rearrangement joins TRBV27 to TRBJ1-5, with 8 positions matching TRBD1. There are 20 residues in the CDR3. Looked up from germline, CDR1 is MNHEY and CDR2 is SMNVEV (reference sequence). After removal of 1 base from V and 0 bases from J, the junction contained 14 bases not matched to a gene. CDR3 protein: CASSLYPGTGAPYSNQPQHF. As DNA, the CDR3 is TGTGCCAGCAGTTTATACCCCGGGACAGGAGCCCCCTATAGCAATCAGCCCCAGCATTTT.

This clone was detected once. The CDR3 reads CASRRDSQNTEAFF. The CDR3 nucleotides are TGTGCCAGTAGGCGGGACTCCCAGAACACTGAAGCTTTCTTT. The chain uses TRBV19 and TRBJ1-1; a weak D match, TRBD1 (5 bases). V lost 6 bases and J lost 1, with 12 bases in between. Germline values: CDR1 LNHDA, CDR2 SQIVND (reference sequence). There are 14 residues in the CDR3.

This clone was found a few times. The CDR3 is CASSVIPSGNTIYF. In DNA, the CDR3 is TGTGCCAGCTCCGTAATCCCCTCTGGAAACACCATATATTTT. This chain links TRBV6-6 with TRBJ1-3; no definite D call. Germline CDR1 MNHNY, CDR2 SVGAGI (reference sequence). There are 14 residues in the CDR3. The V end lost 8 bases, the J end lost 0 bases, and 11 bases lay between the germline ends.

The gene calls are TRBV7-8 and TRBJ1-2; D is unresolved. In germline, CDR1 is SGHVS, CDR2 FQNEAQ. The CDR3 length is 14 residues. V gave up 1 base and J gave up 0 bases, with 6 bases separating them. Here the CDR3 reads CASSLGGANYGYTF. In DNA, the CDR3 is TGTGCCAGCAGCTTAGGTGGAGCTAACTATGGCTACACCTTC.